The next 21 T cell receptor beta chains were all read from a single sample in a study of regulatory T cells in long-lasting Graves disease. Specified time point: newly diagnosed GD, antithyroid drugs for less than 3 months. The TCR library was made from RNA that had been extracted from PBMCs in TRIzol. To make TCR beta libraries, researchers used iRepertoire HTBI primers and Arm-PCR of CDR3 regions. TCRdb reprocessed the multiplex PCR reads with MiXCR, giving one entry per CDR3 protein. The data show about 200,000 distinct CDR3 sequences, with around 18% seen just once and about 20% held by the top ten. Sequences were derived from peripheral blood mononuclear cells (PBMCs), sampled at new diagnosis, from a patient treated with antithyroid drugs. These receptors were collected from a female donor with Graves disease.

This clonotype showed up many times. CDR3 sequence: CASSQDRVTGNTIYF. The DNA of the CDR3 is TGTGCCAGCAGTCAGGACAGGGTAACTGGAAACACCATATATTTT. This sequence joins TRBV2 and TRBJ1-3; 8 bases line up with TRBD1. The V and J ends lost 5 bases and 2 bases, in that order; junction bases with no gene match: 5. Germline CDR1 and CDR2: SNHLY and FYNNEI. This CDR3 has 15 residues. Full variable domain (remainder filled in from reference TRBV2 and TRBJ1-3): EPEVTQTPSHQVTQMGQEVILRCVPISNHLYFYWYRQILGQKVEFLVSFYNNEISEKSEIFDDQFSVERPDGSNFTLKIRSTKLEDSAMYFCASSQDRVTGNTIYFGEGSWLTVV.

This clonotype was detected ten times or more. The genes are TRBV20-1 and TRBJ2-7, with TRBD2 matching over 12 bases. The junction had 12 bases not matched to a gene; V was cut back by 0 bases and J by 6 bases. There are 17 residues in the CDR3. Germline V lookup: CDR1 DFQATT, CDR2 SNEGSKA (reference sequence). Here the CDR3 DNA reads TGCAGTGCTAGAGATCCCTCCCTAGCGGGAGGGCCAACCGAGCAGTACTTC. Translated: CSARDPSLAGGPTEQYF.

The rearrangement links TRBV20-1 to TRBJ2-5; 7 nucleotides line up with TRBD2. V trimming: 3 bases; J trimming: 2 bases; junction bases outside the gene matches: 12. This CDR3 spans 16 amino acids. The germline V gene encodes CDR1 DFQATT and CDR2 SNEGSKA (reference sequence). The CDR3: CSARGGGGKEQETQYF. CDR3 nucleotide sequence: TGCAGTGCTAGGGGTGGGGGGGGGAAGGAGCAAGAGACCCAGTACTTC.

The chain employs TRBV7-3 and TRBJ1-1, with a tentative D call TRBD1 (5 bases). CDR3 size: 14 residues. Per germline, CDR1 SGHTA and CDR2 FQGTGA. Between the trimmed V and J ends, which lost 4 bases and 3 bases, there was a span of 12 bases. CDR3 sequence reads: CASSSIAGDTEAFF. The DNA for the CDR3 is TGTGCCAGCAGCTCAATCGCGGGGGACACTGAAGCTTTCTTT. Full variable domain (outside the CDR3, taken from reference TRBV7-3 and TRBJ1-1): GAGVSQTPSNKVTEKGKYVELRCDPISGHTALYWYRQSLGQGPEFLIYFQGTGAADDSGLPNDRFFAVRPEGSVSTLKIQRTERGDSAVYLCASSSIAGDTEAFFGQGTRLTVV.

The rearrangement joins TRBV11-2 to TRBJ2-1; 9 bases map to TRBD2. The germline V gene has CDR1 SGHAT and CDR2 FQNNGV. CDR3 length equals 19 residues. V trimming: 3 bases; J trimming: 8 bases; junction bases outside the gene matches: 20. The CDR3 here is CASSFDGGGSREGHDEQFF. The CDR3 coding sequence is TGTGCCAGCAGCTTCGACGGGGGAGGATCGCGGGAGGGCCACGATGAGCAGTTCTTC.

The J gene is TRBJ1-4, the V gene TRBV15; D not certain. The germline gives CDR1 LNHNV, CDR2 YYDKDF (reference sequence). The CDR3 runs 14 residues. V lost 6 bases and J lost 4, with 12 bases in between. CDR3 region: CATSYTISNEKLFF. The DNA for the CDR3 is TGTGCCACCAGTTACACGATTAGTAATGAAAAACTGTTTTTT.

This clonotype was seen a handful of times. A clone one base away is much larger, so this may be a read error. The rearrangement uses TRBV7-9 and TRBJ2-7; 8 bases line up with TRBD1. This CDR3 is built from 12 residues. CDR1 SEHNR and CDR2 FQNEAQ come from the germline V gene (reference sequence). The CDR3 sequence: CASSGQGFEQCF. CDR3 bases: TGTGCCAGCAGCGGACAGGGATTCGAGCAGTGCTTC. Combining the CDR3 with reference TRBV7-9 and TRBJ2-7 gives the whole variable domain DTGVSQNPRHKITKRGQNVTFRCDPISEHNRLYWYRQTLGQGPEFLTYFQNEAQLEKSRLLSDRFSAERPKGSFSTLEIQRTEQGDSAMYLCASSGQGFEQCFGPGTRLTVT.

This clonotype was counted a single time. The V and J genes are TRBV7-9 and TRBJ2-3, with a weak D call TRBD2 (6 bases). CDR1 is SEHNR, CDR2 FQNEAQ, per germline (reference sequence). The CDR3 has 16 amino acids. V was cut by 10 bases and J by 2 bases, with 22 bases left in between. CDR3 DNA sequence: TGTGCCATCGAATCCGGGACTGGGTCTCACACAGATACGCAGTATTTT. Its translation is CAIESGTGSHTDTQYF.

This clonotype was seen ten or more times. V gene TRBV9 combines with J gene TRBJ2-1; D not resolved. The CDR3 extends over 14 amino acids. Trimming left V 0 bases short and J 2 bases short, with 6 bases between. CDR1 and CDR2 (germline): SGDLS, YYNGEE. The CDR3: CASSVAVTYNEQFF. The CDR3 DNA sequence: TGTGCCAGCAGCGTAGCGGTAACCTACAATGAGCAGTTCTTC.

The V gene is TRBV6-5, the J gene TRBJ2-2; 10 bases agree with TRBD2. Per the germline V gene, CDR1 is MNHEY and CDR2 is SVGAGI. The trim removed 2 bases at V and 4 bases at J, leaving 10 bases unmatched. This CDR3 spans 18 amino acids. The CDR3 region has the DNA TGTGCCAGCAGTTACGGCCTAATAGCGGGAGGCCTCACCGGGGAGCTGTTTTTT. Its translation is CASSYGLIAGGLTGELFF.

This rearrangement joins TRBV18 to TRBJ2-5, with TRBD1 matching over 9 bases. Germline assignment: CDR1 KGHSH and CDR2 LQKENI. V dropped 3 bases and J dropped 5; count of bases not matched to a gene: 4. This CDR3 is built from 14 residues. The chain's CDR3 is CASSPPGTGETQYF. The CDR3 DNA reads as TGTGCCAGCTCACCGCCCGGGACAGGGGAGACCCAGTACTTC.

This clonotype has at least ten counts. Here the CDR3 reads CASGPRDRSYEQYF. The CDR3 DNA is TGTGCTAGTGGTCCGCGGGACAGAAGCTACGAGCAGTACTTC. The V gene is TRBV12-5, the J gene TRBJ2-7, with TRBD1 as a possible D gene (7 bases). V shed 5 bases and J shed 3 bases, with 14 bases lying between them. CDR3 length: 14 residues. Germline V gene data show CDR1 as LGHNT and CDR2 as FRNRAP.

This clonotype has a count of ten or more. V usage is TRBV7-9 and J usage is TRBJ1-1; the D is unclear. Per the germline V gene, CDR1 is SEHNR and CDR2 is FQNEAQ (reference sequence). Trimming removed 1 base at V and 5 bases at J, with 11 bases between. The CDR3 length is 14 residues. CDR3 sequence reads: CASSLVREGTEAFF. DNA for the CDR3: TGTGCCAGCAGCTTAGTTAGGGAAGGGACTGAAGCTTTCTTT.

The sample holds many counts of this clonotype. This chain joins TRBV7-9 and TRBJ2-1, with TRBD2 as a possible D gene (6 bases). This CDR3 comprises 12 residues. Trimming took off 10 bases at V and 7 bases at J, with 14 bases between the two ends. Germline CDR1 is SEHNR and CDR2 is FQNEAQ (reference sequence). The CDR3 is CATKLADNEQFF. Written as DNA, the CDR3 is TGTGCCACAAAGTTAGCGGATAATGAGCAGTTCTTC.

This clonotype occurred many times. The rearrangement joins TRBV7-2 to TRBJ1-3, with D perhaps TRBD1 (5 bases). The CDR3 loop spans 15 amino acids. Deletions cut 1 base from V and 0 bases from J, with 7 bases between. The germline gives CDR1 SGHTA, CDR2 FQGNSA. The CDR3 DNA sequence: TGTGCCAGCAGCTTAGGGCAGGGCTCTGGAAACACCATATATTTT. Translated: CASSLGQGSGNTIYF.

This clonotype was found many times. The chain recombines TRBV20-1 with TRBJ2-1; D is ambiguous. V lost 4 bases and J 1 base, leaving 8 bases between the germline ends. The CDR3 length is 13 residues. Per germline, CDR1 DFQATT and CDR2 SNEGSKA (reference sequence). The CDR3 loop reads CSAIEASYNEQFF. CDR3 DNA sequence: TGCAGTGCTATAGAGGCTTCCTACAATGAGCAGTTCTTC.

Only one count was recorded for this clonotype. Since a much larger clone is just one base distant, this may be a read error. The V and J genes are TRBV7-6 and TRBJ1-4; D is ambiguous. Trimming left V 2 bases short and J 6 bases short, with 13 bases between. Germline V gene sequence: CDR1 SGHVS, CDR2 FNYEAQ. There are 15 residues in the CDR3. The DNA of the CDR3 is TGTGCCAGCAGCTTAAATATCATGACTGATGAAAAACTGTTTTTT. Translating it yields CASSLNIMTDEKLFF.

The V gene is TRBV9, the J gene TRBJ2-3; no clear D. V gave up 0 bases and J gave up 4 bases, with 18 bases separating them. Per germline, CDR1 SGDLS and CDR2 YYNGEE. There are 17 residues in the CDR3. CDR3 coding DNA: TGTGCCAGCAGCGTAGATCCGGGCTGGTATAACGCAGATACGCAGTATTTT. This encodes CASSVDPGWYNADTQYF.

This clonotype was detected many times. The rearrangement uses TRBV6-1 and TRBJ2-4; TRBD1 agrees at 8 bases. The germline gives CDR1 MNHNS, CDR2 SASEGT. This CDR3 contains 16 residues. J gave up 1 base and V 6 bases, and 8 bases lay outside the gene matches. Written as DNA, the CDR3 is TGTGCCAGCAGGGGGCAGGGGGCGTTGGCCAAAAACATTCAGTACTTC. It encodes CASRGQGALAKNIQYF.

In this sample, this clonotype turned up many times. At one boundary the junction diverges from the germline segment, which might be a read error. The chain recombines TRBV9 with TRBJ1-3; D remains ambiguous. The CDR3 is 15 amino acids. The germline gives CDR1 SGDLS, CDR2 YYNGEE. The CDR3: CASSSTPSDGNTIYF. The CDR3 DNA follows: TGCGCCAGCAGCAGTACCCCATCCGATGGAAACACCATATATTTT.

This clonotype has a count of ten or more. V usage is TRBV10-3 and J usage is TRBJ2-7; D uncertain. V gave up 4 bases and J gave up 5 bases, with 6 bases separating them. Germline V gene data show CDR1 as ENHRY and CDR2 as SYGVKD. This CDR3 contains 11 residues. CDR3 DNA: TGTGCCATCAGTGCTTCAGACGAGCAGTACTTC. This codes for CAISASDEQYF.